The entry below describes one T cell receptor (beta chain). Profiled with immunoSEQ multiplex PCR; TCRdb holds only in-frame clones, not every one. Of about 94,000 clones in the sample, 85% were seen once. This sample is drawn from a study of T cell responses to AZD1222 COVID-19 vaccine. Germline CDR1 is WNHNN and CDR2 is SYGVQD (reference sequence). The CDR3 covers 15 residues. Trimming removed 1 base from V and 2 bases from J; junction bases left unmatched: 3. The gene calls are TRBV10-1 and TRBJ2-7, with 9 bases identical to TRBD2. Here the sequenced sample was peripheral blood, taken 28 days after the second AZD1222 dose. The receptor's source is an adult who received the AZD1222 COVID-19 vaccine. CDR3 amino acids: CASSELASGTYEQYF. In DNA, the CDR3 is TGCGCCAGCAGTGAGTTGGCTAGCGGGACCTACGAGCAGTACTTC.